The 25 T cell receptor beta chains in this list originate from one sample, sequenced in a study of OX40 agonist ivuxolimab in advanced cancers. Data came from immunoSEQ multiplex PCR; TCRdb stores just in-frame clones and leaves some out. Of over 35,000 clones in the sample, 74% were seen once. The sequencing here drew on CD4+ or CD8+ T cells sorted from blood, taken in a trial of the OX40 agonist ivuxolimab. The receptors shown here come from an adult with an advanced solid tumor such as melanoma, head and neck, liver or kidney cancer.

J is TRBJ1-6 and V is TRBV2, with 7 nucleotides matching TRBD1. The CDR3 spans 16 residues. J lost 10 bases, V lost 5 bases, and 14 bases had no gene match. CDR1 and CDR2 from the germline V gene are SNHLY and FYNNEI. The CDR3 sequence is CASSPQGRELGSPLHF. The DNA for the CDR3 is TGTGCCAGCAGTCCACAGGGGCGCGAATTGGGGTCACCCCTCCACTTT.

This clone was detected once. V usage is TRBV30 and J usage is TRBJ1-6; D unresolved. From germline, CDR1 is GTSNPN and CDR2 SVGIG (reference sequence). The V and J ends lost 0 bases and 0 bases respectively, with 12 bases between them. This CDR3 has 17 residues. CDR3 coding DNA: TGTGCCTGGAGTGTACCGGACCTGAGCTCCTATAATTCACCCCTCCACTTT. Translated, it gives CAWSVPDLSSYNSPLHF.

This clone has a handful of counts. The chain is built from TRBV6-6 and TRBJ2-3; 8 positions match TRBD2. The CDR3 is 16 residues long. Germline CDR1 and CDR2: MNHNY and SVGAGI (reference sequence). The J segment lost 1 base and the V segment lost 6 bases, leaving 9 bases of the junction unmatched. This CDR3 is CASREPNSGGTDTQYF. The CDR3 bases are TGTGCCAGCAGGGAACCAAATAGCGGGGGCACAGATACGCAGTATTTT.

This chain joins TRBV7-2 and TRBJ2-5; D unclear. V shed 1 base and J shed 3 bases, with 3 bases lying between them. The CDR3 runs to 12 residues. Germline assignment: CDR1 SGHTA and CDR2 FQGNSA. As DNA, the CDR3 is TGTGCCAGCAGCTTAGGTAAAGAGACCCAGTACTTC. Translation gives CASSLGKETQYF.

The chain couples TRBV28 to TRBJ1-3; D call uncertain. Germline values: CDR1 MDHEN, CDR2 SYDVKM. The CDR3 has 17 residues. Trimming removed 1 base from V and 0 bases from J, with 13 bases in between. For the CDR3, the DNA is TGTGCCAGCAGTTTATATAATGACCTCTCCTCTGGAAACACCATATATTTT. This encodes CASSLYNDLSSGNTIYF.

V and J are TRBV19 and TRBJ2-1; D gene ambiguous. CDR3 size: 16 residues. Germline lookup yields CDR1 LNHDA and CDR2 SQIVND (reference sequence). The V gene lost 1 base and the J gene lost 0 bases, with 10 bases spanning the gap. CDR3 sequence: CASSIVYGSSYNEQFF. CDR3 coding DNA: TGTGCCAGTAGTATAGTTTACGGCAGCTCCTACAATGAGCAGTTCTTC.

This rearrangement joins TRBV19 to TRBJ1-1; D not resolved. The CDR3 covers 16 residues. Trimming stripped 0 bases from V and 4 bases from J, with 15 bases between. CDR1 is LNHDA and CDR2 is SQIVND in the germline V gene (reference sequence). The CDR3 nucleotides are TGTGCCAGTAGTATAGATCAAGGACGGTGGACCACTGAAGCTTTCTTT. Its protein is CASSIDQGRWTTEAFF. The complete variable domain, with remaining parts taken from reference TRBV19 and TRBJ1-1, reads DGGITQSPKYLFRKEGQNVTLSCEQNLNHDAMYWYRQDPGQGLRLIYYSQIVNDFQKGDIAEGYSVSREKKESFPLTVTSAQKNPTAFYLCASSIDQGRWTTEAFFGQGTRLTVV.

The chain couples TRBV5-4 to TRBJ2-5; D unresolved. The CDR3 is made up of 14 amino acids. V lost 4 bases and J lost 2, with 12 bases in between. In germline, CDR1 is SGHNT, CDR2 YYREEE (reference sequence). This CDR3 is CASSPRRTQETQYF. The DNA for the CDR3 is TGTGCCAGCAGCCCCCGACGGACGCAAGAGACCCAGTACTTC.

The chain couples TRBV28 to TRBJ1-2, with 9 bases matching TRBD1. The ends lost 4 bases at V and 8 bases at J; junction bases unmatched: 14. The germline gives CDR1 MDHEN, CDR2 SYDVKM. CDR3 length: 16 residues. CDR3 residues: CASSSPSTGGLGGYTF. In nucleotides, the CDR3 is TGTGCCAGCAGTTCCCCCTCGACAGGGGGTTTGGGGGGCTACACCTTC.

The CDR3 DNA follows: TGCGCCAGCCGGCGAGCGGGACAGGGAATGACCGGGGAGCTGTTTTTT. As protein: CASRRAGQGMTGELFF. The chain joins TRBV10-2 to TRBJ2-2, with 9 nucleotides matching TRBD1. CDR1 WSHSY and CDR2 SAAADI come from the germline V gene. V lost 8 bases to trimming and J lost 5 bases; unmatched junction nucleotides: 12. This CDR3 has 16 amino acids.

The CDR3 spells CAISDGRGKSGANVLTF. DNA for the CDR3: TGTGCCATCAGTGATGGCAGGGGGAAGTCCGGGGCCAACGTCCTGACTTTC. The chain couples TRBV10-3 to TRBJ2-6; 7 positions match TRBD1. CDR3 length: 17 residues. V shed 3 bases and J 4 bases; nucleotides not matched to a gene: 9. In germline, CDR1 is ENHRY, CDR2 SYGVKD.

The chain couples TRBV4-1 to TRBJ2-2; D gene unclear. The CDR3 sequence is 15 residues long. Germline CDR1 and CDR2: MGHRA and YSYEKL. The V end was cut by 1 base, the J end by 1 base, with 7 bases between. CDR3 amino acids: CASSQVLRNTGELFF. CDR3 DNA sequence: TGCGCCAGCAGCCAAGTTCTGAGGAACACCGGGGAGCTGTTTTTT.

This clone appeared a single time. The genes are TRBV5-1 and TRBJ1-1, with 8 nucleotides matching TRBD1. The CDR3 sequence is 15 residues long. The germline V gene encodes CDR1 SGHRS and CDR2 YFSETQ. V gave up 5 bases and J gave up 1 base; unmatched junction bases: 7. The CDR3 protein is CASSGQGATNTEAFF. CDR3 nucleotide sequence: TGCGCCAGCAGTGGTCAGGGGGCGACGAACACTGAAGCTTTCTTT.

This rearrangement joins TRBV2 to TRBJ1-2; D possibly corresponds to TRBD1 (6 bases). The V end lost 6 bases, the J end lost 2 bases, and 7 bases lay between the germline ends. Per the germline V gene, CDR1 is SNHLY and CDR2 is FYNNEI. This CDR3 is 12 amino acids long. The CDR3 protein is CASRTGNYGYTF. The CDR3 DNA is TGTGCCAGCAGGACAGGCAACTATGGCTACACCTTC.

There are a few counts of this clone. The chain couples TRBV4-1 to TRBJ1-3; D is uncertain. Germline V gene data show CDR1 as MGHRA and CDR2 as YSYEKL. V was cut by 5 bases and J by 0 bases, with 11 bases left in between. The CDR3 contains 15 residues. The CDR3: CASSVSRGSGNTIYF. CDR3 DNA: TGCGCCAGCAGCGTATCCCGGGGCTCTGGAAACACCATATATTTT.

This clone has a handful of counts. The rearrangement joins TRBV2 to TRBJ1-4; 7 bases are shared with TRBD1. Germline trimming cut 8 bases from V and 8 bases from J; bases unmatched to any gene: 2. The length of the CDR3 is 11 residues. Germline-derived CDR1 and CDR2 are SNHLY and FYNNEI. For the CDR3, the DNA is TGTGCCAGCGGGGGACAGGAAAAACTGTTTTTT. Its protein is CASGGQEKLFF.

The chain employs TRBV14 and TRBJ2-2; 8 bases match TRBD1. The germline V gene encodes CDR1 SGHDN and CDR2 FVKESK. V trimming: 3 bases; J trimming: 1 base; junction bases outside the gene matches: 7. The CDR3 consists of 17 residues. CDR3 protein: CASSHGDRRLNTGELFF. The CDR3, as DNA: TGTGCCAGCAGCCACGGGGACAGGAGATTGAACACCGGGGAGCTGTTTTTT.

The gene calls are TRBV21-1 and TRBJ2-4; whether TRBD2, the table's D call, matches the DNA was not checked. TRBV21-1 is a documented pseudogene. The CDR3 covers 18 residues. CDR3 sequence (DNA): TGTGCCAGCCCCAGCCAAGCGGGGGCCGCACTAGCCAAAAACATTCAGTACTTC. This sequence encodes CASPSQAGAALAKNIQYF.

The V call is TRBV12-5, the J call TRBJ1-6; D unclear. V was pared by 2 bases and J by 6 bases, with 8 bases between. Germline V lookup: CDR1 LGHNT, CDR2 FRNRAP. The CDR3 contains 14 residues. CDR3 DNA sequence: TGTGCTAGTGGTTTGAGCGGATTTAATTCACCCCTCCACTTT. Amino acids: CASGLSGFNSPLHF.

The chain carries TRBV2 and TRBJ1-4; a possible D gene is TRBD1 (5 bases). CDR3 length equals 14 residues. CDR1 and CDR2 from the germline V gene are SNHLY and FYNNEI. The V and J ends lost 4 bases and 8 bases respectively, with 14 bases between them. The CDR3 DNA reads TGTGCCAGCAGTGTGGGACTCATGGGGGAAAAACTGTTTTTT. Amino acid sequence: CASSVGLMGEKLFF.

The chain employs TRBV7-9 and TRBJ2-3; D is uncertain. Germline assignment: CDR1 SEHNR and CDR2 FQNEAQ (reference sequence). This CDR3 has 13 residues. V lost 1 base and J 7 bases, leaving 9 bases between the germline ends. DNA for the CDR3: TGTGCCAGCAGCTTAGTAGACGTTTATACGCAGTATTTT. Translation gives CASSLVDVYTQYF.

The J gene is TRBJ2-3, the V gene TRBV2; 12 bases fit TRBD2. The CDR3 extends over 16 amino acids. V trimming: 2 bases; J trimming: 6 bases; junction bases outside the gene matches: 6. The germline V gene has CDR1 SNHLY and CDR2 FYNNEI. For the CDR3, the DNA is TGTGCCAGCAGTGAACTAGCGGGGGGGCTCGGCGATACGCAGTATTTT. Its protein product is CASSELAGGLGDTQYF. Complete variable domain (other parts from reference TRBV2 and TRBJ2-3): EPEVTQTPSHQVTQMGQEVILRCVPISNHLYFYWYRQILGQKVEFLVSFYNNEISEKSEIFDDQFSVERPDGSNFTLKIRSTKLEDSAMYFCASSELAGGLGDTQYFGPGTRLTVL.

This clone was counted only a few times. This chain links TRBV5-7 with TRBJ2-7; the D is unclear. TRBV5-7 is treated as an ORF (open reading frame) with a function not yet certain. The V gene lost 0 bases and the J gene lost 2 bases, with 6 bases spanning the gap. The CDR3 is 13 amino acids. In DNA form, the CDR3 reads TGTGCCAGCAGCTTGGCCAGAACCTACGAGCAGTACTTC. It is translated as CASSLARTYEQYF.

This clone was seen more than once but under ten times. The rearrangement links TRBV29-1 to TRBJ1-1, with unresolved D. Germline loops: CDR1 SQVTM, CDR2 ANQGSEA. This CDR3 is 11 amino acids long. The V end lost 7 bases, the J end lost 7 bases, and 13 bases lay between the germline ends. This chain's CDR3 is CSAPAEGEAFF. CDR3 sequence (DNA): TGCAGCGCCCCGGCGGAGGGTGAAGCTTTCTTT.

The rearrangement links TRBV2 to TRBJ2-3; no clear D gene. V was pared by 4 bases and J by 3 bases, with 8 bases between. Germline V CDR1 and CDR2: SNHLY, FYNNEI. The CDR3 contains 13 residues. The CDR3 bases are TGTGCCAGCAGTGTCAAGCGAACAGATACGCAGTATTTT. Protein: CASSVKRTDTQYF.